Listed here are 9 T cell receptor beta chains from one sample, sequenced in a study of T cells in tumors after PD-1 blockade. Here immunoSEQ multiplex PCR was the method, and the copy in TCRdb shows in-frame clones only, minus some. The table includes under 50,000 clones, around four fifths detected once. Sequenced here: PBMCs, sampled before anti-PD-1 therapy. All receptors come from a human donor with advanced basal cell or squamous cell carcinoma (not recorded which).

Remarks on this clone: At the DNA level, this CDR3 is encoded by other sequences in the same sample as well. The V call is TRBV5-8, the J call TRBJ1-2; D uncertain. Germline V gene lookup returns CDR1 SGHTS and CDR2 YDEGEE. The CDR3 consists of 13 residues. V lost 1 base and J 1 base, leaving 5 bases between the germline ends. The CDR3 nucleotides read TGTGCCAGCAGCTTGCTTAATAACTATGGCTACACCTTC. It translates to CASSLLNNYGYTF.

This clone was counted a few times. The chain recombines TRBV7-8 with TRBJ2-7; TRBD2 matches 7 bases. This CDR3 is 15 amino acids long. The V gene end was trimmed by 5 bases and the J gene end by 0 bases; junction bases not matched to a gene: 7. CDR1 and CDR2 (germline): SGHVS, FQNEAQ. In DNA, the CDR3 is TGTGCCAGCAGCCCCGCTAGCGGTCTCTCCTACGAGCAGTACTTC. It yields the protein CASSPASGLSYEQYF.

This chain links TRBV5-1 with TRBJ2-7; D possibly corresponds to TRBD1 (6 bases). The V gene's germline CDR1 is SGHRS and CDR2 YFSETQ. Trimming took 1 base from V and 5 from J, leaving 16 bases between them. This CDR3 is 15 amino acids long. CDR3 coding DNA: TGCGCCAGCAGCTTGAATGGACAGAGTAGTGACGAGCAGTACTTC. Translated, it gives CASSLNGQSSDEQYF.

CDR3 in DNA: TGTGCCAGCAGCTTAGCGGAGACAGGGGGAAATGAAAAACTGTTTTTT. It translates to CASSLAETGGNEKLFF. The V call is TRBV7-9, the J call TRBJ1-4; 9 bases match TRBD1. The J segment lost 5 bases and the V segment lost 0 bases, leaving 4 bases of the junction unmatched. In germline, CDR1 is SEHNR, CDR2 FQNEAQ (reference sequence). This CDR3 contains 16 residues.

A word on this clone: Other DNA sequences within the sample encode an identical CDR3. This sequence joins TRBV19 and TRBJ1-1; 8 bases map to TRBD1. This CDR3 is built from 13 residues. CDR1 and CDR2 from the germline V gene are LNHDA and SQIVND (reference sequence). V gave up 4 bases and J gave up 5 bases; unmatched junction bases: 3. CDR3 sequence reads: CASSRTGRTEAFF. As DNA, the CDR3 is TGTGCCAGTAGTAGGACAGGGAGGACTGAAGCTTTCTTT. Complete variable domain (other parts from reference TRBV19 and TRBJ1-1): DGGITQSPKYLFRKEGQNVTLSCEQNLNHDAMYWYRQDPGQGLRLIYYSQIVNDFQKGDIAEGYSVSREKKESFPLTVTSAQKNPTAFYLCASSRTGRTEAFFGQGTRLTVV.

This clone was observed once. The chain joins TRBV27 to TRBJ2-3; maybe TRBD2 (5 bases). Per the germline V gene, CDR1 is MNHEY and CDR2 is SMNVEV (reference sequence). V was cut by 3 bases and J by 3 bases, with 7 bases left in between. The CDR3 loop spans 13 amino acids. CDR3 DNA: TGTGCCAGCAGTTTCCCGGGGACAGATACGCAGTATTTT. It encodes CASSFPGTDTQYF.

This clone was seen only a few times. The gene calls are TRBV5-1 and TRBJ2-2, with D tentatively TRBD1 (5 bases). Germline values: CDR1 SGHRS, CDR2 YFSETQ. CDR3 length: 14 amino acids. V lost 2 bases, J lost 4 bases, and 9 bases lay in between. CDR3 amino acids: CASSFGQFTGELFF. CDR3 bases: TGCGCCAGCAGCTTCGGACAATTCACCGGGGAGCTGTTTTTT.

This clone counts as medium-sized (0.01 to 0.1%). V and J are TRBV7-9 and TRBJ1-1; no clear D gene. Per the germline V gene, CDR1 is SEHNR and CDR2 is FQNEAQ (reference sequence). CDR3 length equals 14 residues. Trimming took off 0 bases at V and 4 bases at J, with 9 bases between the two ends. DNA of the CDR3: TGTGCCAGCAGCTTAGCCGACGGACCCACTGAAGCTTTCTTT. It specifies CASSLADGPTEAFF. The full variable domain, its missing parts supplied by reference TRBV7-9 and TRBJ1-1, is DTGVSQNPRHKITKRGQNVTFRCDPISEHNRLYWYRQTLGQGPEFLTYFQNEAQLEKSRLLSDRFSAERPKGSFSTLEIQRTEQGDSAMYLCASSLADGPTEAFFGQGTRLTVV.

The CDR3 protein is CSANEVNIQYF. The CDR3, as DNA: TGCAGTGCTAATGAAGTGAACATTCAGTACTTC. This chain links TRBV20-1 with TRBJ2-4, with no clear D. The CDR3 length is 11 residues. CDR1 DFQATT and CDR2 SNEGSKA come from the germline V gene (reference sequence). Deletions cut 4 bases from V and 7 bases from J, with 8 bases between.